This entry features one T cell receptor (beta chain) sequence. The antigen remains undetermined. This record belongs to a study of CD8+ T cells in alopecia areata. General study results and limits: Normal scalp showed lower clonality than lesional scalp, especially alopecia totalis/universalis.

CDR3 size: 12 residues. V was trimmed by 7 bases and J by 1 base, leaving 10 bases between them. Germline CDR1 is SQVTM and CDR2 is ANQGSEA. Sequencing used cDNA as its template, made by extracting RNA and reverse transcribing it. The repertoire was sequenced with immunoSEQ multiplex PCR; TCRdb's copy has only in-frame clones and lacks some. The data hold around 100,000 clones, with around three fifths observed a single time. Sequencing used CD4+ T cells sorted from blood. The genes are TRBV29-1 and TRBJ1-1; D is unresolved. The sequence came from a human donor in good health. This CDR3 is CSAAEGNTEAFF. Here the CDR3 DNA reads TGCAGCGCGGCGGAGGGGAACACTGAAGCTTTCTTT.